The 24 T cell receptor beta chains below come from one sample, sequenced in a study of cytomegalovirus exposure and HLA in healthy donors. PCR used 60 Vbeta primers and 13 Jbeta primers. Here immunoSEQ multiplex PCR was the method, and the copy in TCRdb shows in-frame clones only, minus some. There are about 150,000 clones in the sample; around 80% occur only once, and about 13% lies in the top ten. The specimen sequenced was PBMCs. Receptor source: a woman between 45 and 60 years old in good health and CMV-seropositive.

The V and J genes are TRBV19 and TRBJ1-6, with D possibly TRBD1 on 6 matching bases. CDR3 size: 14 residues. Trimming took off 7 bases at V and 9 bases at J, with 16 bases between the two ends. Germline lookup yields CDR1 LNHDA and CDR2 SQIVND (reference sequence). The CDR3 nucleotides read TGTGCCAGTAACGTAGCACGGGGGGCTTCACCCCTCCACTTT. Protein product: CASNVARGASPLHF.

The genes are TRBV6-1 and TRBJ1-3; 8 bases match TRBD1. This CDR3 is 15 amino acids long. The V and J ends lost 6 bases and 3 bases, in that order; junction bases with no gene match: 7. CDR1 is MNHNS and CDR2 is SASEGT in the germline V gene. CDR3 nucleotides: TGTGCCAGCAGGGGCTGGACAGGGAGTGGAAACACCATATATTTT. This translates into CASRGWTGSGNTIYF.

The chain couples TRBV6-1 to TRBJ2-5; D possibly corresponds to TRBD1 (6 bases). Trimming removed 5 bases from V and 5 bases from J, with 12 bases in between. Germline-derived CDR1 and CDR2 are MNHNS and SASEGT. There are 13 residues in the CDR3. The CDR3 reads CASSFQGMETQYF. The CDR3 DNA reads TGTGCCAGCAGTTTTCAGGGGATGGAGACCCAGTACTTC.

The chain is built from TRBV27 and TRBJ1-6; perhaps TRBD1 as D (5 bases). Per germline, CDR1 MNHEY and CDR2 SMNVEV (reference sequence). Trimming stripped 5 bases from V and 8 bases from J, with 16 bases between. CDR3 length: 15 amino acids. Here the CDR3 DNA reads TGTGCCAGCAGTCTGGCAGGGTCCGGTCATTCACCCCTCCACTTT. It encodes CASSLAGSGHSPLHF.

This clone showed up just a few times. This sequence joins TRBV10-3 and TRBJ2-4; 13 bases match TRBD2. V trimming: 2 bases; J trimming: 0 bases; junction bases outside the gene matches: 4. The CDR3 has 18 amino acids. Germline CDR1 and CDR2: ENHRY and SYGVKD. Here the CDR3 reads CAISEGLAGDLAKNIQYF. Here the CDR3 DNA reads TGTGCCATCAGTGAGGGACTAGCGGGGGATTTAGCCAAAAACATTCAGTACTTC.

The chain uses TRBV10-2 and TRBJ1-6; D is unclear. The CDR3 length is 18 residues. Germline V lookup: CDR1 WSHSY, CDR2 SAAADI. V lost 0 bases and J 0 bases, leaving 12 bases between the germline ends. CDR3 in DNA: TGCGCCAGCAGTGAGTCTGAGTTGGGGAGCTCCTATAATTCACCCCTCCACTTT. This gives the protein CASSESELGSSYNSPLHF.

This chain links TRBV19 with TRBJ2-5, with TRBD2 as a possible D gene (5 bases). The CDR3 is made up of 14 amino acids. Germline-derived CDR1 and CDR2 are LNHDA and SQIVND (reference sequence). Trimming left V 8 bases short and J 9 bases short, with 22 bases between. The CDR3 loop reads CASGLLEPPEAQYF. DNA of the CDR3: TGTGCCAGTGGGCTTTTAGAGCCTCCGGAGGCCCAGTACTTC.

The rearrangement uses TRBV25-1 and TRBJ2-7; maybe TRBD1 (6 bases). The CDR3 is 15 residues long. The V gene's germline CDR1 is MGHDK and CDR2 SYGVNS. V was shortened by 5 bases and J by 0 bases, with 14 bases between the two germline ends. The CDR3 loop reads CASSRSTGSSYEQYF. In DNA form, the CDR3 reads TGTGCCAGCAGTCGCAGTACAGGGAGCTCCTACGAGCAGTACTTC.

The V gene is TRBV6-1, the J gene TRBJ2-5; D might be TRBD1 (6 bases). This CDR3 is built from 15 residues. Germline V CDR1 and CDR2: MNHNS, SASEGT. V gave up 6 bases and J gave up 5 bases, with 19 bases separating them. The CDR3 sequence is CASSPGWDNSETQYF. In nucleotides, the CDR3 is TGTGCCAGCAGCCCCGGGTGGGACAATTCGGAGACCCAGTACTTC.

This chain links TRBV5-1 with TRBJ1-6; TRBD1 might be the D (5 bases). The CDR3 totals 14 residues. V was cut by 2 bases and J by 14 bases, with 17 bases left in between. CDR1 is SGHRS and CDR2 is YFSETQ in the germline V gene. The CDR3 loop is CASSLWGNRWALHF. The CDR3 nucleotides are TGCGCCAGCAGCTTATGGGGCAACCGATGGGCCCTCCACTTT.

The chain employs TRBV7-9 and TRBJ1-1, with TRBD1 matching over 7 bases. Trimming took 5 bases from V and 5 from J; bases not matched to a gene: 8. This CDR3 region has 14 residues. Germline CDR1 SEHNR, CDR2 FQNEAQ (reference sequence). CDR3 sequence reads: CASSEGAGGTEAFF. Here the CDR3 DNA reads TGTGCCAGCAGCGAGGGGGCTGGGGGGACTGAAGCTTTCTTT.

A note on this clone: A junction end diverges from the germline sequence, so it may reflect a read error. V is TRBV7-9 and J is TRBJ1-2; 7 nucleotides line up with TRBD1. The CDR3 covers 14 residues. Germline lookup yields CDR1 SEHNR and CDR2 FQNEAQ (reference sequence). The CDR3 DNA reads TGTTCCAGCAGCTTATTCGGACAGGTGGATGGCTACACCTTC. It yields the protein CSSSLFGQVDGYTF.

The chain couples TRBV5-1 to TRBJ2-5; TRBD2 matches 9 bases. CDR1 SGHRS and CDR2 YFSETQ come from the germline V gene. V lost 4 bases to trimming and J lost 4 bases; unmatched junction nucleotides: 5. This CDR3 comprises 14 residues. The CDR3 sequence is CASSERRGGETQYF. The CDR3 DNA follows: TGCGCCAGCAGCGAAAGGCGGGGGGGAGAGACCCAGTACTTC.

This clone has a handful of counts. The chain links TRBV5-6 to TRBJ2-7; D is uncertain. CDR1 is SGHDT, CDR2 YYEEEE, per germline. The CDR3 sequence is 14 residues long. Trimming removed 4 bases from V and 1 base from J, with 12 bases in between. The CDR3 sequence: CASSLLERSYEQYF. In DNA form, the CDR3 reads TGTGCCAGCAGCCTCCTGGAGAGGTCCTACGAGCAGTACTTC.

The rearrangement links TRBV6-4 to TRBJ2-1; TRBD2 aligns across 14 bases. J gave up 8 bases and V 4 bases, and 4 bases lay outside the gene matches. CDR3 length equals 15 residues. Germline CDR1 is MRHNA and CDR2 is SNTAGT. The CDR3 loop reads CASSVGLAGEDEQFF. CDR3 DNA: TGTGCCAGCAGTGTGGGACTAGCGGGGGAGGATGAGCAGTTCTTC.

V usage is TRBV9 and J usage is TRBJ1-2, with D uncertain. Germline lookup yields CDR1 SGDLS and CDR2 YYNGEE. The CDR3 loop spans 15 amino acids. Trimming cost V 0 bases and J 8 bases, with 17 bases left between them. The CDR3 spells CASSVGRRDRSGYTF. CDR3 nucleotide sequence: TGTGCCAGCAGCGTAGGACGCCGCGATCGTAGCGGCTACACCTTC. Full variable domain (outside the CDR3, taken from reference TRBV9 and TRBJ1-2): DSGVTQTPKHLITATGQRVTLRCSPRSGDLSVYWYQQSLDQGLQFLIQYYNGEERAKGNILERFSAQQFPDLHSELNLSSLELGDSALYFCASSVGRRDRSGYTFGSGTRLTVV.

CDR3 DNA: TGCAGCGTTGGTGGACAGACGAACACCGGGGAGCTGTTTTTT. Its translation: CSVGGQTNTGELFF. The J gene is TRBJ2-2, the V gene TRBV29-1; D perhaps matches TRBD1 (6 bases). V was trimmed by 4 bases and J by 0 bases, leaving 9 bases between them. CDR3 length: 14 residues. From germline, CDR1 is SQVTM and CDR2 ANQGSEA.

This rearrangement joins TRBV6-5 to TRBJ2-7; 11 bases are shared with TRBD1. The CDR3 is made up of 16 amino acids. In germline, CDR1 is MNHEY, CDR2 SVGAGI. V was pared by 4 bases and J by 5 bases, with 10 bases of the junction left unmatched. The CDR3 is CASSWTGGIPTDEQYF. The CDR3 nucleotides are TGTGCCAGCAGTTGGACAGGGGGCATCCCGACGGACGAGCAGTACTTC.

This chain joins TRBV6-5 and TRBJ1-4; D might be TRBD1 (5 bases). Per germline, CDR1 MNHEY and CDR2 SVGAGI. CDR3 length equals 15 residues. The ends were cut back, 0 bases at V and 8 bases at J, with 13 bases in the middle. CDR3 sequence: CASSYSMGPREKLFF. The CDR3 nucleotides read TGTGCCAGCAGTTACTCGATGGGGCCAAGGGAAAAACTGTTTTTT.

The chain combines TRBV4-1 with TRBJ1-5, with 7 bases fitting TRBD1. The CDR3 covers 15 residues. Germline V gene lookup returns CDR1 MGHRA and CDR2 YSYEKL. V was clipped by 6 bases and J by 8 bases; unmatched bases: 13. CDR3 bases: TGCGCCAGCAGTACTGAAGACAGGGCCCTCAAGCCCCAGCATTTT. It yields the protein CASSTEDRALKPQHF.

The V gene is TRBV29-1, the J gene TRBJ2-3, with 7 positions matching TRBD1. Losses at the gene ends were 5 bases for V and 0 bases for J; bases not matched to a gene: 5. The CDR3 is made up of 14 amino acids. The germline V gene has CDR1 SQVTM and CDR2 ANQGSEA. The CDR3 loop is CSVLTGPSTDTQYF. The CDR3 nucleotides read TGCAGCGTTCTGACAGGGCCTAGCACAGATACGCAGTATTTT.

This sequence joins TRBV13 and TRBJ1-1, with D tentatively TRBD1 (6 bases). Per the germline V gene, CDR1 is PRHDT and CDR2 is FYEKMQ (reference sequence). Trimming stripped 1 base from V and 6 bases from J, with 12 bases between. The CDR3 sequence is 14 residues long. CDR3 nucleotides: TGTGCCAGCAGCTTAGACAGGGTATTGGCTGAAGCTTTCTTT. Translation: CASSLDRVLAEAFF.

The chain combines TRBV28 with TRBJ1-2; D is possibly TRBD1 (6 bases). The CDR3 loop spans 17 amino acids. V lost 3 bases and J lost 3, with 20 bases in between. CDR1 is MDHEN and CDR2 is SYDVKM in the germline V gene. The CDR3 region has the DNA TGTGCCAGCAGTTTTCGCCGCCGTGGGGGCGCAGACTATGGCTACACCTTC. Its translation: CASSFRRRGGADYGYTF.

This chain connects TRBV7-9 to TRBJ2-3; a possible D gene is TRBD2 (6 bases). The CDR3 extends over 17 amino acids. The V and J ends lost 3 bases and 4 bases respectively, with 20 bases between them. Looked up from germline, CDR1 is SEHNR and CDR2 is FQNEAQ (reference sequence). The CDR3 DNA reads TGTGCCAGCAGCTTCACGGTGTTGGGGGGAAGGGCAGATACGCAGTATTTT. This encodes CASSFTVLGGRADTQYF. Together with reference TRBV7-9 and TRBJ2-3, the CDR3 gives the full variable domain: DTGVSQNPRHKITKRGQNVTFRCDPISEHNRLYWYRQTLGQGPEFLTYFQNEAQLEKSRLLSDRFSAERPKGSFSTLEIQRTEQGDSAMYLCASSFTVLGGRADTQYFGPGTRLTVL.